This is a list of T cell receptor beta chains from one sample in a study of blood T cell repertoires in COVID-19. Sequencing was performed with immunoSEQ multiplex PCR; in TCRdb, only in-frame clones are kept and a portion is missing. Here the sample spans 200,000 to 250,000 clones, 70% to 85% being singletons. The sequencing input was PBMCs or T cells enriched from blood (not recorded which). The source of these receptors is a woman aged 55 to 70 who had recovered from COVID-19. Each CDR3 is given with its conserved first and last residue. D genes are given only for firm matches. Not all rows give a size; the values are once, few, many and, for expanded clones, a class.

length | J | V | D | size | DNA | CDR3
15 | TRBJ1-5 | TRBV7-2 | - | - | TGTGCCAGCAGCTTAACTGGACCAGGGATTCAGCCCCAGCATTTT | CASSLTGPGIQPQHF
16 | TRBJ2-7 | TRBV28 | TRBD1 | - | TGTGCCAACAAAATTACCCGGGGACAGGGAAGGCACGAGCAGTACTTC | CANKITRGQGRHEQYF
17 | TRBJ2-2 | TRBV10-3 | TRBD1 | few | TGTGCCATCAGTGAGTCGACGACAGGGGGCCAGTTCGGGGAGCTGTTTTTT | CAISESTTGGQFGELFF
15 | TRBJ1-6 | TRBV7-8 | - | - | TGTGCCAGCAGCTCTGGGGAGTTCTATAATTCACCCCTCCACTTT | CASSSGEFYNSPLHF
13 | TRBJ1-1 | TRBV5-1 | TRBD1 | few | TGCGCCAGCAGCCGACAGGGTATGGCTGAAGCTTTCTTT | CASSRQGMAEAFF
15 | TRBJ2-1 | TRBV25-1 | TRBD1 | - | TGTGCCAGCAGTGAAGGGACAGGTGGGTCCAATGAGCAGTTCTTC | CASSEGTGGSNEQFF
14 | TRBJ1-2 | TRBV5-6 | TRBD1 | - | TGTGCCAGCAGCTTGGTAGGGACAGGGGCTGGCTACACCTTC | CASSLVGTGAGYTF
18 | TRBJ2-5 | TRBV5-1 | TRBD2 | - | TGCGCCAGCAGCCGAACCGGGACTAGCGGGGGGGCCAGGGAGACCCAGTACTTC | CASSRTGTSGGARETQYF
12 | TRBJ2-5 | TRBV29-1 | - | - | TGCAGCGCCGGGGGATACCAAGAGACCCAGTACTTC | CSAGGYQETQYF
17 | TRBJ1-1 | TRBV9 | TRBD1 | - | TGTGCCAGCAGCGTGTCCGGGACAGGGGTTGTTGACACTGAAGCTTTCTTT | CASSVSGTGVVDTEAFF
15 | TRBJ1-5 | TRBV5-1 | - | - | TGCGCCAGCAGCTTGGGGGCGGGAAGCAATCAGCCCCAGCATTTT | CASSLGAGSNQPQHF
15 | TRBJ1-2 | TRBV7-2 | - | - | TGTGCCAGCAGCTTTTCACCCAATACGGGCTATGGCTACACCTTC | CASSFSPNTGYGYTF